This TCR beta chain was sequenced for a study of radiation and T cells in renal cell carcinoma (dated by TCRdb to about 2020). Looking at the study overall: In total, some 52 samples underwent TCR beta sequencing: some 26 tumors plus 27 peripheral blood samples. A total of 3.5 million to 4.5 million unique CDR3 nucleotide sequences, encoding around 2.7 million unique CDR3 amino acid sequences, were found across all 50 or so samples. On the study overall, not on this receptor specifically: TCR clonality was higher in irradiated tumors than in controls, as the top 100 clonotypes made up an average of approximately 54% of the repertoire in irradiated tumors compared with 43% in nephrectomy-only tumors. Only small tumor regions of 0.8 to 1 g were available, so intratumoral heterogeneity was not captured. The single-armed trial design could not address effects of radiation dose or scheduling on the TCR repertoire. A greater number of dominant CDR3 motifs was detected in irradiated tumors than in control tumors, and a larger share of the repertoire was occupied by these motifs in irradiated tumors than in control tumors.

TCR beta libraries were generated from genomic DNA with the immunoSEQ kit, following the manufacturer's recommendations. To prepare the libraries, a first multiplex PCR with proprietary primers was run, followed by a second PCR that added unique barcodes, and a bead cleanup was done after each round. Each sample batch included a kit-provided positive control reaction and a negative control reaction. The final libraries were assessed on an Agilent 4200 TapeStation D1000 ScreenTape, pooled by volume, and quantified by qPCR. Sequencing was performed on an Illumina NextSeq500 with a MidOutput 150-cycle cartridge, and 156 Read1 and 15 Index1 cycles were run with kit custom primers. The pooled library was loaded at approximately 0.99 pM, and approximately 19% PhiX control was spiked in. Per the source publication's procedure: The vendor-processed data were analyzed in R, and a clonotype was defined as all T cells that share the same CDR3 nucleotide sequence. For clone abundance analyses, frequencies were normalized to the 10,000 most abundant clones per sample. Public T cell clones, which averaged fewer than five per sample, were excluded before analysis. ImmunoMap was used for dominant motif analysis with the PAM10 matrix, a gap penalty of 30, and a homology threshold of 0.3, and any motif reaching a cumulative frequency of at least 0.01 was considered dominant. Not all clones reach the TCRdb copy of this immuneACCESS table, which keeps in-frame sequences only. Checked studies attribute under half of the gap to unresolved V genes and leave the rest unexplained. V and J calls and clone size are as listed in that table; D and trimming were resolved from the DNA. The sample has approximately 12,000 clones on record, 60% to 75% of them singletons. In total, the top ten clones hold 15% to 20% of the sample.

As to this clone: It lacks a known antigen. No clone much larger than this one lies a single base away; base qualities are absent.

Reading the label with the study, this specimen's time point is: tumor resected at nephrectomy. The intended sense of this specimen's treatment or condition label: treatment-naive control, cytoreductive nephrectomy. For controls, tumors were taken from treatment-naive renal cell carcinoma patients who had cytoreductive nephrectomy with no radiation beforehand. Every patient's renal cell carcinoma showed clear cell pathology. Control tumors used for TCR sequencing were obtained from a handful of females and approximately eleven males (median age roughly 50 years, range about 35 to 82) and were resected from the early 2010s to the mid-2010s. Tumors were dissociated mechanically, digested with collagenase/hyaluronidase at 37 degrees C, processed in gentleMACS C tubes, and stored in liquid nitrogen. The QIAamp DNA Blood Mini Kit (Qiagen) was used to prepare genomic DNA for TCR sequencing. The analyses included just those samples that passed every quality control check.

Per the germline V gene, MNHEY is the CDR1 and SVGAGI is the CDR2. The trim is 2 bases for V and 13 bases for J, with a gap of 12 bases between the germline ends. The CDR3 holds 12 amino acids from the cysteine to the phenylalanine. Here the CDR3 DNA is all that survives: 36 bases in frame from base 1. This chain is built from TRBV6-5 and TRBJ2-1; matching of 6 bases hints at TRBD2 as the D gene. Sample: tumor tissue, taken from a patient whose treatment was nephrectomy without radiotherapy. This receptor was taken from a woman of 80 years or more with renal cell carcinoma. The CDR3 is CASSYAAGRQFF. The DNA sequence follows: TGTGCCAGCAGTTACGCGGCGGGGCGACAGTTCTTC.